These 26 T cell receptor beta chains came from one sample sequenced in a study of T cell repertoires in cytomegalovirus infection. TCRdb analysed the reads with MiXCR anew, one entry per CDR3 protein. The table shows about 330,000 distinct CDR3 sequences, with around 9.5% occurring only once. Sequenced sample: PBMCs. These receptor sequences come from a human donor in good health (CMV status not recorded). Some clones in this sample may be carry-over from other donors' samples.

This clonotype was counted at least ten times. The J gene is TRBJ1-4, the V gene TRBV7-3, with no clear D. V gave up 2 bases and J gave up 8 bases, with 9 bases separating them. CDR1 is SGHTA, CDR2 FQGTGA, per germline. This CDR3 has 13 amino acids. The CDR3 coding sequence is TGTGCCAGCAGCTTACAGTTAGGCGAAAAACTGTTTTTT. Protein: CASSLQLGEKLFF.

This clonotype was found a few times. The V call is TRBV5-1, the J call TRBJ2-3, with D hard to call. Trimming removed 1 base from V and 4 bases from J, with 10 bases in between. The CDR3 spans 14 residues. Germline CDR1 SGHRS, CDR2 YFSETQ. This CDR3 is CASSLSGGSDTQYF. DNA for the CDR3: TGCGCCAGCAGCTTGAGTGGTGGCTCAGATACGCAGTATTTT. Supplemented by reference TRBV5-1 and TRBJ2-3, the full variable domain reads KAGVTQTPRYLIKTRGQQVTLSCSPISGHRSVSWYQQTPGQGLQFLFEYFSETQRNKGNFPGRFSGRQFSNSRSEMNVSTLELGDSALYLCASSLSGGSDTQYFGPGTRLTVL.

This clonotype showed up many times. The chain recombines TRBV7-2 with TRBJ2-7; 10 nucleotides match TRBD2. V gave up 5 bases and J gave up 1 base; unmatched junction bases: 2. This CDR3 has 14 residues. The germline gives CDR1 SGHTA, CDR2 FQGNSA. CDR3 coding DNA: TGTGCCAGCAGCCGGGGACTAGCGTCCTACGAGCAGTACTTC. Protein sequence: CASSRGLASYEQYF.

This clonotype was recorded at least ten times. The chain carries TRBV28 and TRBJ1-2, with D tentatively TRBD1 (6 bases). Germline CDR1 is MDHEN and CDR2 is SYDVKM. The CDR3 totals 14 residues. V was cut by 5 bases and J by 4 bases, with 14 bases left in between. CDR3 residues: CASSHRESFYGYTF. CDR3 nucleotide sequence: TGTGCCAGCAGTCACAGGGAGTCATTCTATGGCTACACCTTC.

There are many counts of this clonotype. This chain connects TRBV7-2 to TRBJ1-4; D gene ambiguous. The V end was cut by 3 bases, the J end by 5 bases, with 10 bases between. Germline lookup yields CDR1 SGHTA and CDR2 FQGNSA. The CDR3 sequence is 14 residues long. The DNA for the CDR3 is TGTGCCAGCAGCTTGGCGGTTTTAAATGAAAAACTGTTTTTT. Amino acid sequence: CASSLAVLNEKLFF.

This clonotype was counted only a few times. The V call is TRBV28, the J call TRBJ2-3; no definite D call. This CDR3 spans 12 amino acids. V was cut by 6 bases and J by 4 bases, with 8 bases left in between. Per the germline V gene, CDR1 is MDHEN and CDR2 is SYDVKM. The CDR3 sequence: CASRGPADTQYF. In DNA form, the CDR3 reads TGTGCCAGCAGAGGGCCGGCAGATACGCAGTATTTT.

This clonotype was seen ten or more times. The gene calls are TRBV12-3 or TRBV12-4 and TRBJ2-5; 10 bases map to TRBD2. V dropped 1 base and J dropped 4; count of bases not matched to a gene: 12. The CDR3 loop spans 18 amino acids. The CDR3 bases are TGTGCCAGCAGTTTAGGCGGACTAGCGGCCTTGGGGGGAGAGACCCAGTACTTC. Residues: CASSLGGLAALGGETQYF.

This clonotype was counted many times. CDR3 in DNA: TGTGCCAGCAGCTTAGCGACATTCTACGAGCAGTACTTC. This gives the protein CASSLATFYEQYF. This sequence joins TRBV7-8 and TRBJ2-7; D call uncertain. The germline V gene encodes CDR1 SGHVS and CDR2 FQNEAQ. This CDR3 spans 13 amino acids. Trimming took off 0 bases at V and 3 bases at J, with 6 bases between the two ends.

Many counts were recorded for this clonotype. The rearrangement links TRBV7-9 to TRBJ1-5; D is possibly TRBD1 (6 bases). The CDR3 spans 18 residues. With 5 bases removed from V and 2 bases from J, the gap between germline ends came to 22 bases. The germline V gene has CDR1 SEHNR and CDR2 FQNEAQ (reference sequence). DNA of the CDR3: TGTGCCAGCAGCACCTCTCAGGGAGGGGGAATCGGCAATCAGCCCCAGCATTTT. Its translation is CASSTSQGGGIGNQPQHF.

This clonotype turned up a few times. The V and J genes are TRBV5-6 and TRBJ2-3; D call uncertain. V lost 4 bases and J lost 6, with 18 bases in between. The CDR3 contains 15 residues. Germline loops: CDR1 SGHDT, CDR2 YYEEEE. In DNA, the CDR3 is TGTGCCAGCAGCGTCTCGATGCGGTTGGGGGATACGCAGTATTTT. As protein: CASSVSMRLGDTQYF. The full variable domain, completed using reference TRBV5-6 and TRBJ2-3, is DAGVTQSPTHLIKTRGQQVTLRCSPKSGHDTVSWYQQALGQGPQFIFQYYEEEERQRGNFPDRFSGHQFPNYSSELNVNALLLGDSALYLCASSVSMRLGDTQYFGPGTRLTVL.

The rearrangement joins TRBV14 to TRBJ2-4; the D gene could be TRBD1 or TRBD2 (5 bases each). CDR1 and CDR2 from the germline V gene are SGHDN and FVKESK. CDR3 size: 17 residues. V was trimmed by 1 base and J by 3 bases, leaving 16 bases between them. Written as DNA, the CDR3 is TGTGCCAGCAGCCAAGCGAATCGGGGACGGTTCAAAAACATTCAGTACTTC. This sequence encodes CASSQANRGRFKNIQYF.

This clonotype has a handful of counts. The V and J genes are TRBV4-3 and TRBJ2-2; D is perhaps TRBD1 (5 bases). V dropped 1 base and J dropped 3 bases, with 12 bases sitting between them. This CDR3 region has 16 residues. Looked up from germline, CDR1 is LGHNA and CDR2 is YSLEER. The CDR3 DNA reads as TGCGCCAGCAGCCAAGCTAGGGGCCGAGACACCGGGGAGCTGTTTTTT. This translates into CASSQARGRDTGELFF.

This clonotype occurred many times. V and J are TRBV5-1 and TRBJ1-1; maybe TRBD1 (5 bases). CDR1 is SGHRS and CDR2 is YFSETQ in the germline V gene. The V and J ends lost 2 bases and 1 base respectively, with 12 bases between them. The CDR3 is 15 residues long. The CDR3, as DNA: TGCGCCAGCAGCTTCCCCGGGACGGCGAACACTGAAGCTTTCTTT. Translated, it gives CASSFPGTANTEAFF.

The rearrangement uses TRBV24-1 and TRBJ1-5; D not resolved. Germline CDR1 is KGHDR and CDR2 is SFDVKD. This CDR3 has 16 residues. V lost 4 bases and J lost 0, with 12 bases in between. CDR3 sequence (DNA): TGTGCCACCAGTGAACCGGCCGGGTATAGCAATCAGCCCCAGCATTTT. Translation gives CATSEPAGYSNQPQHF.

This clonotype was detected many times. The chain uses TRBV11-3 and TRBJ2-1; TRBD2 agrees at 14 bases. Per germline, CDR1 SGHNT and CDR2 YENEEA. This CDR3 is 17 amino acids long. V was pared by 1 base and J by 3 bases, with 2 bases of the junction left unmatched. The CDR3 DNA reads as TGTGCCAGCAGCTTAGCCGGACTAGCGGGAGGCTACAATGAGCAGTTCTTC. Its translation: CASSLAGLAGGYNEQFF.

The rearrangement uses TRBV6-6 and TRBJ1-6; D gene ambiguous. The CDR3 is 16 amino acids. V shed 5 bases and J shed 0 bases, with 11 bases lying between them. Germline V CDR1 and CDR2: MNHNY, SVGAGI (reference sequence). The CDR3 region has the DNA TGTGCCAGCAGTCAGGACCAGAGCTCCTATAATTCACCCCTCCACTTT. The encoded protein is CASSQDQSSYNSPLHF.

This clonotype has at least ten counts. J is TRBJ1-5 and V is TRBV15; a possible D gene is TRBD1 (6 bases). The CDR3 loop spans 13 amino acids. The germline gives CDR1 LNHNV, CDR2 YYDKDF (reference sequence). CDR3 DNA sequence: TGTGCTGTCAGGGGCTCTGCAAATCAGCCCCAGCATTTT. Protein: CAVRGSANQPQHF.

The chain has TRBV11-2 and TRBJ2-7, with D possibly being TRBD1 (5 bases). The length of the CDR3 is 15 residues. The V gene lost 1 base and the J gene lost 1 base, with 11 bases spanning the gap. Germline-derived CDR1 and CDR2 are SGHAT and FQNNGV. DNA of the CDR3: TGTGCCAGCAGCTTAGGCTGGGGCAGGTCCTACGAGCAGTACTTC. Translating gives CASSLGWGRSYEQYF.

This clonotype has at least ten counts. This chain uses TRBV7-2 with TRBJ2-7; 10 bases agree with TRBD2. V gave up 5 bases and J gave up 2 bases; unmatched junction bases: 9. Germline assignment: CDR1 SGHTA and CDR2 FQGNSA. This CDR3 has 16 residues. The CDR3 nucleotides read TGTGCCAGCAGCCGCACGACTAGCGGGCCCCCCTACGAGCAGTACTTC. Amino acids: CASSRTTSGPPYEQYF.

The gene calls are TRBV12-5 and TRBJ1-3; 8 bases fit TRBD1. Germline V gene lookup returns CDR1 LGHNT and CDR2 FRNRAP. Trimming took 1 base from V and 6 from J; bases not matched to a gene: 14. There are 18 residues in the CDR3. The CDR3 is CASGLALTGEYQLNTIYF. DNA for the CDR3: TGTGCTAGTGGTTTGGCGTTGACAGGGGAGTATCAATTAAACACCATATATTTT.

This clonotype showed up just a few times. The V and J genes are TRBV20-1 and TRBJ1-1; D might be TRBD1 (6 bases). The CDR3 is 14 residues long. V was pared by 5 bases and J by 0 bases, with 13 bases between. The germline CDR1 and CDR2 sequences are DFQATT and SNEGSKA (reference sequence). CDR3: CSAGPGQLNTEAFF. The CDR3 coding sequence is TGCAGTGCTGGTCCGGGACAACTGAACACTGAAGCTTTCTTT.

The genes are TRBV12-3 or TRBV12-4 and TRBJ2-5; D is unresolved. The V gene lost 5 bases and the J gene lost 8 bases, with 9 bases spanning the gap. CDR3 length: 11 residues. CDR3 loop: CASSAEFTQYF. In DNA, the CDR3 is TGTGCCAGCAGTGCCGAGTTTACCCAGTACTTC.

This clonotype showed up many times. With a much larger clone just one base away, this may be a read error. The chain employs TRBV7-9 and TRBJ2-5; no definite D call. V lost 2 bases and J lost 4, with 2 bases in between. Per germline, CDR1 SEHNR and CDR2 FQNEAQ (reference sequence). This CDR3 comprises 11 residues. CDR3 sequence (DNA): TGTGCCAGCAGCTTAATAGAGACCCAGTACTTC. It codes for CASSLIETQYF.

This clonotype came up many times. V is TRBV12-3 or TRBV12-4 and J is TRBJ2-2, with unresolved D. This CDR3 region has 13 residues. The ends were cut back, 6 bases at V and 8 bases at J, with 13 bases in the middle. The DNA for the CDR3 is TGTGCCAGCAGGAAGATTGCTATAGGGGAGCTGTTTTTT. This sequence encodes CASRKIAIGELFF.

Concerning this clonotype itself: A clone one base away is much larger, so this may be a read error. The CDR3 end shows no conserved phenylalanine or tryptophan, and so a read error is likely. The rearrangement links TRBV28 to TRBJ1-1; D gene ambiguous. Trimming pared 3 bases from V and 0 bases from J, leaving 5 bases between. The CDR3 contains 13 residues. Germline loops: CDR1 MDHEN, CDR2 SYDVKM. The CDR3 bases are TGTGCCAGCAGTTTCGACCTGAACACTGAAGCTTTCTAT. It encodes CASSFDLNTEAFY.

The chain has TRBV5-4 and TRBJ2-1, with 8 bases that match TRBD2. V shed 3 bases and J 0 bases; nucleotides not matched to a gene: 5. The CDR3 is 16 amino acids. Germline V gives CDR1 SGHNT, CDR2 YYREEE (reference sequence). The CDR3 DNA is TGTGCCAGCAGCTCGGGACTAGTAACCTCCTACAATGAGCAGTTCTTC. Amino acid sequence: CASSSGLVTSYNEQFF.